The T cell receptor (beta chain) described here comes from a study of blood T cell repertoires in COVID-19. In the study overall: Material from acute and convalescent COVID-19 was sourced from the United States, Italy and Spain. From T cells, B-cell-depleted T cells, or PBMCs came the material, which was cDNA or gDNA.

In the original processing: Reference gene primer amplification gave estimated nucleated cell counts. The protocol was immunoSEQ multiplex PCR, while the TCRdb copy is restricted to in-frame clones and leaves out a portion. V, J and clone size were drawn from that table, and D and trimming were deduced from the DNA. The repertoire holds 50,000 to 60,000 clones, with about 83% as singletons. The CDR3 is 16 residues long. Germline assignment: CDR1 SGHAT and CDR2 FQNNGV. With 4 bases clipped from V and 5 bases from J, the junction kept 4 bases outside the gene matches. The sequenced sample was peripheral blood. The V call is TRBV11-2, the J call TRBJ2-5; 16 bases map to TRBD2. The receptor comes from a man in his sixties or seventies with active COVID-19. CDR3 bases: TGTGCCAGCAGCTGGGGACTAGCGGGGGGGCCGGAGACCCAGTACTTC. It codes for CASSWGLAGGPETQYF. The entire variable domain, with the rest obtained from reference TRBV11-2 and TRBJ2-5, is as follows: EAGVAQSPRYKIIEKRQSVAFWCNPISGHATLYWYQQILGQGPKLLIQFQNNGVVDDSQLPKDRFSAERLKGVDSTLKIQPAKLEDSAVYLCASSWGLAGGPETQYFGPGTRLLVL.